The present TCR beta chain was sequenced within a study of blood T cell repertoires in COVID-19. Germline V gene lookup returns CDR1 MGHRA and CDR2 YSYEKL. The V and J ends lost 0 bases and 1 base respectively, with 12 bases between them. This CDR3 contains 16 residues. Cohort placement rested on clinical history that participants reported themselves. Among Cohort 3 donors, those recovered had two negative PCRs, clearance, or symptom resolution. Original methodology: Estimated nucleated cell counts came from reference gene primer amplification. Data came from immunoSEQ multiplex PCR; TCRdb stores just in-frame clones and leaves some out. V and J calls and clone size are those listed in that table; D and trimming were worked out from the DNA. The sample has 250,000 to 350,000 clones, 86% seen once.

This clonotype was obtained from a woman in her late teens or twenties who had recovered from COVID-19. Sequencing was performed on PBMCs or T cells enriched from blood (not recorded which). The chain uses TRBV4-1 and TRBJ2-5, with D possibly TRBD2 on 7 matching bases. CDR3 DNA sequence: TGCGCCAGCAGCCAAGAATGGGGGGGCGGCCAAGAGACCCAGTACTTC. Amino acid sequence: CASSQEWGGGQETQYF.